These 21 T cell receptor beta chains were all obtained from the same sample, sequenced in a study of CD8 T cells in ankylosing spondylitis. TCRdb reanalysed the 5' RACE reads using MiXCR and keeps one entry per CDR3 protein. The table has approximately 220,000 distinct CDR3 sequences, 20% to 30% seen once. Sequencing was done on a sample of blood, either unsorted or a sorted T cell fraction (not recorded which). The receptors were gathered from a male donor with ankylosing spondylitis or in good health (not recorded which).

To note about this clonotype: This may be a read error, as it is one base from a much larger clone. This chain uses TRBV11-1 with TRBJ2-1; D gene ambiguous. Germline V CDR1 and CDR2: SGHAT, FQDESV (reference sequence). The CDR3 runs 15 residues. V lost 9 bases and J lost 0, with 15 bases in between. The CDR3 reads CARSPRISSYNEQFF. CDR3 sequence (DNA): TGTGCCAGAAGCCCTAGGATAAGCTCCTACAATGAGCAGTTCTTC.

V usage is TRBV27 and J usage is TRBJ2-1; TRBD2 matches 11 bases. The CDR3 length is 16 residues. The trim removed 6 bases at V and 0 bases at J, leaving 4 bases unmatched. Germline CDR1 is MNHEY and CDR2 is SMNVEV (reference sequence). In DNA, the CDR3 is TGTGCCAGCAGCCCACTAGCGGGAGTCTCCTACAATGAGCAGTTCTTC. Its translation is CASSPLAGVSYNEQFF.

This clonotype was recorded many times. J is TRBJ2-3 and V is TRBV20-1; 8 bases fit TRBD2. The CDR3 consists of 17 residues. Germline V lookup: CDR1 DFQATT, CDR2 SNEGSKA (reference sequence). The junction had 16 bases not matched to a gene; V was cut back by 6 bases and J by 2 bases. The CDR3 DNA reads TGCAGTGCCCCGGGGAGGGGGACTAGAGGTCACACAGATACGCAGTATTTT. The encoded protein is CSAPGRGTRGHTDTQYF.

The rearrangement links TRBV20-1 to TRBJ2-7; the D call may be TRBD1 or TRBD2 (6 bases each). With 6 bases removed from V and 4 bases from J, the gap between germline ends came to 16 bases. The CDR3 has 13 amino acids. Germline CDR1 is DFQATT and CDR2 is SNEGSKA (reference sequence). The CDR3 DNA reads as TGCAGTGCCCTCAAAGAGGGGGGATACGAGCAGTACTTC. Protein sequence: CSALKEGGYEQYF.

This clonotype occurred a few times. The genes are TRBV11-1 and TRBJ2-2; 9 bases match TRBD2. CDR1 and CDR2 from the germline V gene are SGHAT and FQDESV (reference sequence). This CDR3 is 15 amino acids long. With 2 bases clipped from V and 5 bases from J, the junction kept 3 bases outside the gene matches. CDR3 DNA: TGTGCCAGCAGCTTATTGACTAGCGGAACCGGGGAGCTGTTTTTT. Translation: CASSLLTSGTGELFF.

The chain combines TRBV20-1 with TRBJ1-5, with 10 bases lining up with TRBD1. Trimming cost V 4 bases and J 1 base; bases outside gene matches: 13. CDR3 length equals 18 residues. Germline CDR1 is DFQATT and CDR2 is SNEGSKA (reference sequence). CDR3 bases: TGCAGTGCTACTAACCGGGACAGGGGTCCAGTGAGCAATCAGCCCCAGCATTTT. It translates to CSATNRDRGPVSNQPQHF.

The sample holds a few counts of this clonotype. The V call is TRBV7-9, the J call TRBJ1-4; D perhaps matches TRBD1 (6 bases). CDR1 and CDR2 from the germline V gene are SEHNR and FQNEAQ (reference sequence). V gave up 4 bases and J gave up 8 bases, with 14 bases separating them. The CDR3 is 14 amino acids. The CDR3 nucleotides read TGTGCCAGCAGCTCTGCGGGGGCCCGGGAAAAACTGTTTTTT. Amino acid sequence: CASSSAGAREKLFF.

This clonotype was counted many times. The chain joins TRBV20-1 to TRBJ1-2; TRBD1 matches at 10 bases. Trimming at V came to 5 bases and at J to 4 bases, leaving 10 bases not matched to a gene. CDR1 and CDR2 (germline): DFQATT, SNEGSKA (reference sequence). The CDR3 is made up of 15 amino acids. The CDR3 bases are TGCAGTGCTTCGAACCGGGACAGGGGATCCTATGGCTACACCTTC. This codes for CSASNRDRGSYGYTF.

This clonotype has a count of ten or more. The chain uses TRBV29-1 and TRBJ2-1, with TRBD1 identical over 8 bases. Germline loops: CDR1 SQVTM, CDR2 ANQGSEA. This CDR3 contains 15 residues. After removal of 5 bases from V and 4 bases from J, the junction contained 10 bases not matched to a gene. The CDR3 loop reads CSVKTRGLVYNEQFF. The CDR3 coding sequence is TGCAGCGTTAAAACCAGGGGGCTGGTATACAATGAGCAGTTCTTC.

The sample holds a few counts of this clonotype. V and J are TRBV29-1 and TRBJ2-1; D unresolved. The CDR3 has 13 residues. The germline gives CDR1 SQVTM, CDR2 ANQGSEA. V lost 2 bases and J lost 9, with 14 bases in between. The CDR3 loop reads CSVENFGSGEQFF. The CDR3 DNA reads TGCAGCGTTGAAAATTTTGGTTCGGGTGAGCAGTTCTTC.

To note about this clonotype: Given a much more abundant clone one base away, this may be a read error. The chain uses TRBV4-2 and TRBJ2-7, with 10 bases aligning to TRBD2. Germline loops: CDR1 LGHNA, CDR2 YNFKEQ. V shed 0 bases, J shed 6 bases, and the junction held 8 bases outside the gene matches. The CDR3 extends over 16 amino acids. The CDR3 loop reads CASSQDRAGGTSEQYF. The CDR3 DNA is TGTGCCAGCAGCCAAGATCGAGCGGGAGGGACCTCCGAGCAGTACTTC.

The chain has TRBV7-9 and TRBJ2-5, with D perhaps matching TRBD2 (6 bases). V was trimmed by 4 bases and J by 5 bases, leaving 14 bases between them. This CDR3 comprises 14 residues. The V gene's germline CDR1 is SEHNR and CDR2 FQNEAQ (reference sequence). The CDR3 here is CASSSTRDSETQYF. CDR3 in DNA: TGTGCCAGCAGCTCCACTAGGGACTCCGAGACCCAGTACTTC.

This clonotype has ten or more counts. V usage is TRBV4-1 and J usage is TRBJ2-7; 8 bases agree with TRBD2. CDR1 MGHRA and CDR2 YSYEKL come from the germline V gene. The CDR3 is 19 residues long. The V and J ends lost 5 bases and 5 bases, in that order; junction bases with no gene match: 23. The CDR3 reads CASSVVGVAGFVMRNEQYF. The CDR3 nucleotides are TGCGCCAGCAGCGTAGTCGGAGTAGCGGGATTTGTAATGAGGAACGAGCAGTACTTC.

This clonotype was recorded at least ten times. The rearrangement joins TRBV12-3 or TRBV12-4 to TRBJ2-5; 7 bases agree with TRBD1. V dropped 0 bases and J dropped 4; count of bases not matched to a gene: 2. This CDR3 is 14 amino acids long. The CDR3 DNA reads TGTGCCAGCAGTTTAGCAGGGGGCGCAGAGACCCAGTACTTC. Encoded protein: CASSLAGGAETQYF.

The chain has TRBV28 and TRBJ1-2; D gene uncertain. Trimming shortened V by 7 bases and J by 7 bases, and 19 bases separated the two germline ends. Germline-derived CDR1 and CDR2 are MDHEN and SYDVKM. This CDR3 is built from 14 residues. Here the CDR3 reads CASTLNFLGGGYTF. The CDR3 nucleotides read TGTGCCAGCACCCTGAATTTTCTGGGAGGTGGCTACACCTTC.

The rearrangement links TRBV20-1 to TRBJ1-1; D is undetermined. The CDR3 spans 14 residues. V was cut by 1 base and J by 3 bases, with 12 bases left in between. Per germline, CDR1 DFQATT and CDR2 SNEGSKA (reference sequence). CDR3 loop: CSARAFWGDTEAFF. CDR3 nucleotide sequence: TGCAGTGCTAGAGCGTTTTGGGGAGACACTGAAGCTTTCTTT.

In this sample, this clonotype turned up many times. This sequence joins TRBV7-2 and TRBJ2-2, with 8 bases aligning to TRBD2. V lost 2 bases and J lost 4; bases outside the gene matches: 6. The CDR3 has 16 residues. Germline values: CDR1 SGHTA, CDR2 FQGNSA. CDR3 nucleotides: TGTGCCAGCAGCTTAACTGTGACTAGCGTCACCGGGGAGCTGTTTTTT. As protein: CASSLTVTSVTGELFF.

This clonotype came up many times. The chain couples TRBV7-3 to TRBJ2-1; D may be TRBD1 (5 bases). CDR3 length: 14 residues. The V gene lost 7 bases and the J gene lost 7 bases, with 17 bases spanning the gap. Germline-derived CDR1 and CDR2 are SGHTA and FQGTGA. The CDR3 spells CASTLRRVGNEQFF. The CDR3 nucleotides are TGTGCCAGCACCCTGCGCAGGGTAGGGAATGAGCAGTTCTTC.

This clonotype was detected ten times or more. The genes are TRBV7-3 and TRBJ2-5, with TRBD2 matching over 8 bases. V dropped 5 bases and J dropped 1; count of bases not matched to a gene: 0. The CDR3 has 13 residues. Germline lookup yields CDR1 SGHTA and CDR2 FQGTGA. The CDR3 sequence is CASSRGGQETQYF. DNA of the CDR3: TGTGCCAGCAGCCGGGGGGGCCAAGAGACCCAGTACTTC.

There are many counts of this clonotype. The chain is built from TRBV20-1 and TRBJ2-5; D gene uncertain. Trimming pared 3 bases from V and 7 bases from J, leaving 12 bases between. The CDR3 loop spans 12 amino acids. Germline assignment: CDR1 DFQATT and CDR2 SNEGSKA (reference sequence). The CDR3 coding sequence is TGCAGTGCTAGGGAAGATGCAGGGACCCAGTACTTC. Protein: CSAREDAGTQYF.

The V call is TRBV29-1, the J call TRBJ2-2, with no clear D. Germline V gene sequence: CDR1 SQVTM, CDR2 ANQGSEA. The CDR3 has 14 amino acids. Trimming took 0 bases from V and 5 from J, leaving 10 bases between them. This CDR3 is CSVEDPGRTGELFF. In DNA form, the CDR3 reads TGCAGCGTTGAAGATCCCGGACGGACCGGGGAGCTGTTTTTT.